This T cell receptor beta chain stems from a study of T cells expressing NK-cell markers. Study as a whole: TCR beta repertoires came from sorted CD3+CD56+NKG2C+, CD3+CD56+NKG2C- and CD3+CD56-NKG2C+ T cells.

The germline V gene encodes CDR1 SGHAT and CDR2 FQNNGV. This CDR3 comprises 15 residues. In generating TCR beta cDNA, 5'RACE template switching with UMIs was used. TCRdb re-called the 5' RACE reads; every CDR3 protein appears as one record, without DNA. The sample's table shows approximately 150,000 distinct CDR3 sequences. What was sequenced was blood T cells: a sorted CD56 or NKG2C T cell subset, CD4+ or CD8+ T cells, or bulk PBMC T cells (not recorded which). The sequence was obtained from a man younger than 30 in good health. The V call is TRBV11-2, the J call TRBJ2-7. The CDR3 here is CASSRITGGSYEQYF.